Listed below are T cell receptor beta chains from one sample, sequenced in a study of post-analysis software for immune sequencing data. One entry per CDR3 protein, called by TCRdb with MiXCR from the PCR reads. Found here are some 690,000 distinct CDR3 sequences, around 64% of them singletons; the top ten hold approximately 11%. The specimen sequenced was blood. Every receptor here comes from a girl aged 2-15 years with multiple sclerosis. Each CDR3 is given with its conserved first and last residue. The order of the fields is CDR3 DNA, CDR3 protein, J gene, V gene, D gene, clone size. D genes are given only for firm matches. Size tells how often a clone was seen (once, few, many) or the class of an expanded clone, and some rows leave it out.

DNA: TGCGCCAGCAGCCCCCTGGGCAGGGACTATGGCTACACCTTC
CDR3: CASSPLGRDYGYTF
J: TRBJ1-2
V: TRBV5-1
D: .
size: .

DNA: TGCAGTGTACGGGAGGACTCCTACGAGCAGTACTTC
CDR3: CSVREDSYEQYF
J: TRBJ2-7
V: TRBV20-1
D: TRBD2
size: .

DNA: TGTGCCAGCAGCTTAGAGGGCCGACCCTACAATGAGCAGTTCTTC
CDR3: CASSLEGRPYNEQFF
J: TRBJ2-1
V: TRBV7-2
D: .
size: .

DNA: TGTGCCAGCAGCTTAGAGGGTCAAGGGCTCTATGGCTACACCTTC
CDR3: CASSLEGQGLYGYTF
J: TRBJ1-2
V: TRBV7-2
D: .
size: once

DNA: TGTGCCAGCAGTATACCGGATGGGAAGGGAGTTCGGGGCTACACCTTC
CDR3: CASSIPDGKGVRGYTF
J: TRBJ1-2
V: TRBV6-6
D: .
size: .

DNA: TGTGCCAGCAGTGAAAGGACAGGGGTTACTGAAGCTTTCTTT
CDR3: CASSERTGVTEAFF
J: TRBJ1-1
V: TRBV2
D: TRBD1
size: once

DNA: TGTGCCAGCTCATCACGAGCCCCCGGACAGGGATGGAATGAGCAGTTCTTC
CDR3: CASSSRAPGQGWNEQFF
J: TRBJ2-1
V: TRBV18
D: TRBD1
size: .

DNA: TGTGCCAGCACAGTTGGGTCCTACAATGAGCAGTACTTC
CDR3: CASTVGSYNEQYF
J: TRBJ2-5
V: TRBV2
D: .
size: .

DNA: TGCGCCAGCAGCCAAGTGGGCAGTTCCTCTGGGGCCAACGTCCTGACTTTC
CDR3: CASSQVGSSSGANVLTF
J: TRBJ2-6
V: TRBV4-3
D: .
size: few

DNA: TGTGCCAGCAGCTCCTCTACTCCGACTAGCGGGAAGGTTTGGACCGGGGAGCTGTTTTTT
CDR3: CASSSSTPTSGKVWTGELFF
J: TRBJ2-2
V: TRBV7-9
D: TRBD2
size: .

DNA: TGTGCCAGCAGTTTATTAGGGGTGCAGTTCTTC
CDR3: CASSLLGVQFF
J: TRBJ2-1
V: TRBV12-3/TRBV12-4
D: .
size: many

DNA: TGCAGTGCTAGACCCGACGGGGCCCCAGACTACGAGCAGTACTTC
CDR3: CSARPDGAPDYEQYF
J: TRBJ2-7
V: TRBV20-1
D: .
size: .

DNA: TGCAGCGTGGAAGCAGATACGCAGTATTTT
CDR3: CSVEADTQYF
J: TRBJ2-3
V: TRBV29-1
D: .
size: few

DNA: TGTGCCAGCAACCAAATCAGGGGTTCCGGGCAGCCCCAGCATTTT
CDR3: CASNQIRGSGQPQHF
J: TRBJ1-5
V: TRBV7-8
D: .
size: few

DNA: TGTGCCAGCAGTCGAACTAGCGGGGAACAGTTCTTC
CDR3: CASSRTSGEQFF
J: TRBJ2-1
V: TRBV2
D: TRBD2
size: few

DNA: TGTGCCTGGAGTGTAGGGGGAGGAAACACTGAAGCTTTCTTT
CDR3: CAWSVGGGNTEAFF
J: TRBJ1-1
V: TRBV30
D: .
size: once

DNA: TGTGCCTGGAGTGTACAGACAGGTCGGATGGGGAACACCATATATTTT
CDR3: CAWSVQTGRMGNTIYF
J: TRBJ1-3
V: TRBV30
D: .
size: .

DNA: TGTGCCAGCGCCGGGGTTGGAGCCAAAAACATTCAGTACTTC
CDR3: CASAGVGAKNIQYF
J: TRBJ2-4
V: TRBV7-9
D: .
size: .

DNA: TGCGCCAGCAGCTTCGGGACAGGAGGCAATGAGCAGTTCTTC
CDR3: CASSFGTGGNEQFF
J: TRBJ2-1
V: TRBV5-1
D: TRBD1
size: many

DNA: TGTGCCAGCAGCTTAGAGTTAGGAGGAGTTCGTGGCTACACCTTC
CDR3: CASSLELGGVRGYTF
J: TRBJ1-2
V: TRBV7-2
D: .
size: .

DNA: TGCGCCAGCAGCTTGTTAGGCTCGGCCACCAGGGGAAGGAACACTGAAGCTTTCTTT
CDR3: CASSLLGSATRGRNTEAFF
J: TRBJ1-1
V: TRBV5-1
D: .
size: .

DNA: TGCAGCGTTGAAAGGGACAGCAACAATGAGCAGTTCTTC
CDR3: CSVERDSNNEQFF
J: TRBJ2-1
V: TRBV29-1
D: TRBD1
size: .

DNA: TGCAGCGTTTCCAGACTAGCGGGGAGCACAGATACGCAGTATTTT
CDR3: CSVSRLAGSTDTQYF
J: TRBJ2-3
V: TRBV29-1
D: TRBD2
size: .

DNA: TGTGCCAGCAGCTCGCTCGGAAGGATCCAGAATGAGCAGTTCTTC
CDR3: CASSSLGRIQNEQFF
J: TRBJ2-1
V: TRBV7-9
D: .
size: .

DNA: TGTGCCAGCAGTAACGACGGTAGCAATCAGCCCCAGCATTTT
CDR3: CASSNDGSNQPQHF
J: TRBJ1-5
V: TRBV12-3/TRBV12-4
D: .
size: .

DNA: TGCGCCAGCAGCTTGGATTGGGTGGACTACACCTTC
CDR3: CASSLDWVDYTF
J: TRBJ1-2
V: TRBV5-1
D: .
size: .

DNA: TGCAGCGTTGAATCCAGGGAAGGCACAGATACGCAGTATTTT
CDR3: CSVESREGTDTQYF
J: TRBJ2-3
V: TRBV29-1
D: .
size: .

DNA: TGTGCCAGCAGAGGAGGGGGTCTCCGCTACAATGAGCAGTTCTTC
CDR3: CASRGGGLRYNEQFF
J: TRBJ2-1
V: TRBV7-2
D: .
size: .

DNA: TGTGCCAGCAGTTTAGTGCCCAATCAGCCCCAGCATTTT
CDR3: CASSLVPNQPQHF
J: TRBJ1-5
V: TRBV12-3/TRBV12-4
D: .
size: .

DNA: TGTGCCATCAGTGAACTAGCGGGAGTCCAAGAGACCCAGTACTTC
CDR3: CAISELAGVQETQYF
J: TRBJ2-5
V: TRBV10-3
D: TRBD2
size: .

DNA: TGCGCCAGCAGCCAAGATGGGAACAATGAGCAGTTCTTC
CDR3: CASSQDGNNEQFF
J: TRBJ2-1
V: TRBV4-3
D: .
size: .

DNA: TGTGCCAGCAGCCAAGTCGTGAGTTCCTACGAGCAGTACTTC
CDR3: CASSQVVSSYEQYF
J: TRBJ2-7
V: TRBV3-1
D: .
size: few

DNA: TGTGCCAGTAGCCCTACCACAGGGCTCCGGGATGGCTACACCTTC
CDR3: CASSPTTGLRDGYTF
J: TRBJ1-2
V: TRBV19
D: .
size: .

DNA: TGTGCCATCCATAAATCCGGGGGGGAGGATGAGCAGTTCTTC
CDR3: CAIHKSGGEDEQFF
J: TRBJ2-1
V: TRBV10-3
D: TRBD2
size: once

DNA: TGTGCCATCAGTGACGGGACAGGGAACGACGGTAATCAGCCCCAGCATTTT
CDR3: CAISDGTGNDGNQPQHF
J: TRBJ1-5
V: TRBV10-3
D: TRBD1
size: .

DNA: TGTGCCACCAGTGACCCGTCCGGGGGGAGCTCCTACAATGAGCAGTTCTTC
CDR3: CATSDPSGGSSYNEQFF
J: TRBJ2-1
V: TRBV24-1
D: TRBD2
size: .

DNA: TGTGCCAGCAGCTTCGACGCATTGGAGACCCAGTACTTC
CDR3: CASSFDALETQYF
J: TRBJ2-5
V: TRBV7-3
D: .
size: few

DNA: TGTGCCAGCAGTTCTCGAGGAGGAAGGCAGTTCTTC
CDR3: CASSSRGGRQFF
J: TRBJ2-1
V: TRBV12-3/TRBV12-4
D: .
size: .

DNA: TGCAGTGCTAGTAAGACCAATAATGAAAAACTGTTTTTT
CDR3: CSASKTNNEKLFF
J: TRBJ1-4
V: TRBV20-1
D: .
size: .

DNA: TGTGCCAGCAGCCAAGAGACAGGGGTGAGTCAGCCCCAGCATTTT
CDR3: CASSQETGVSQPQHF
J: TRBJ1-5
V: TRBV4-2
D: TRBD1
size: .

DNA: TGTGCCAGCAGCGCCAGCGGGAGGGGCGCCTACAATGAGCAGTTCTTC
CDR3: CASSASGRGAYNEQFF
J: TRBJ2-1
V: TRBV12-3/TRBV12-4
D: TRBD2
size: .

DNA: TGTGCCAGCAGCCTAGACAGGGGTTGGTCCTACGAGCAGTACTTC
CDR3: CASSLDRGWSYEQYF
J: TRBJ2-7
V: TRBV6-5
D: TRBD1
size: .

DNA: TGTGCCAGCAGCTCCAGACTAGCGGCAGATACGCAGTATTTT
CDR3: CASSSRLAADTQYF
J: TRBJ2-3
V: TRBV7-2
D: TRBD2
size: .

DNA: TGTGCCAGCAGCCAAGGACTAGCCACCACGACAGATACGCAGTATTTT
CDR3: CASSQGLATTTDTQYF
J: TRBJ2-3
V: TRBV3-1
D: TRBD2
size: once

DNA: TGTGCCAGCACCAGACTAGCGGGGGACCTACTCACAGATACGCAGTATTTT
CDR3: CASTRLAGDLLTDTQYF
J: TRBJ2-3
V: TRBV12-3/TRBV12-4
D: TRBD2
size: once

DNA: TGTGCCAGCTCACTGATGGCCCGGGACACCCAGACCTGCGAGCAGTACTTC
CDR3: CASSLMARDTQTCEQYF
J: TRBJ2-7
V: TRBV18
D: .
size: few

DNA: TGTGCCAACAGCTTAGAACTAGCGGGGGGGAATGAGCAGTTCTTC
CDR3: CANSLELAGGNEQFF
J: TRBJ2-1
V: TRBV7-2
D: TRBD2
size: .

DNA: TGCAGTGCCGGCGGGGGAGGCTACAATGAGCAGTACTTC
CDR3: CSAGGGGYNEQYF
J: TRBJ2-7
V: TRBV20-1
D: TRBD2
size: .

DNA: TGCAGTGCCAAGCTCCGGGACAGGGGAACGGTGAACACTGAAGCTTTCTTT
CDR3: CSAKLRDRGTVNTEAFF
J: TRBJ1-1
V: TRBV20-1
D: TRBD1
size: .

DNA: TGCAGCGTTATAGAGGGTCGCAGTTACGAGCAGTACTTC
CDR3: CSVIEGRSYEQYF
J: TRBJ2-7
V: TRBV29-1
D: .
size: .

DNA: TGTGCCAGCAGTGTAAGGGACAGGTCCTACGAGCAGTACTTC
CDR3: CASSVRDRSYEQYF
J: TRBJ2-7
V: TRBV12-3/TRBV12-4
D: TRBD1
size: few

DNA: TGTGCCAGCACAGGGGGGGCACTAGCGGGGTACAATGAGCAGTTCTTC
CDR3: CASTGGALAGYNEQFF
J: TRBJ2-1
V: TRBV4-2
D: TRBD2
size: .

DNA: TGTGCCATCGGGCAGGCAAAAGGGAACACTGAAGCTTTCTTT
CDR3: CAIGQAKGNTEAFF
J: TRBJ1-1
V: TRBV10-3
D: .
size: once

DNA: TGTGCCAGCAGCTCGGGACGTCGACTGGGGACCCAGTACTTC
CDR3: CASSSGRRLGTQYF
J: TRBJ2-5
V: TRBV7-9
D: .
size: .

DNA: TGTGCCAGCTCACGCCCGGCGGGGGTCTCCTACAATGAGCAGTTCTTC
CDR3: CASSRPAGVSYNEQFF
J: TRBJ2-1
V: TRBV2
D: TRBD2
size: .

DNA: TGCGCCAGCAGCCTTAAGAGGGACAGGGGGATGGATACGCAGTATTTT
CDR3: CASSLKRDRGMDTQYF
J: TRBJ2-3
V: TRBV4-3
D: TRBD1
size: .

DNA: TGTGCCAGCAGCTTAAAGACAGGGGGTGCAGAAAAACTGTTTTTT
CDR3: CASSLKTGGAEKLFF
J: TRBJ1-4
V: TRBV7-6
D: TRBD1
size: .